Each of the 28 T cell receptor beta chains below was sequenced from the same sample in a study of shared T cell receptors in the human thymus. Repertoires were generated with immunoSEQ multiplex PCR, while TCRdb's copy carries only in-frame clones and drops some. The sample records hundreds of thousands of clones, roughly 90% being singletons. This sample was also put to use in a study of human thymus T cells.

Sequencing input: thymocytes. Receptor source: a boy under two years old with a congenital heart defect.

The chain recombines TRBV15 with TRBJ2-5; a weak D match, TRBD2 (6 bases). Deletions cut 0 bases from V and 4 bases from J, with 15 bases between. Germline V gene sequence: CDR1 LNHNV, CDR2 YYDKDF (reference sequence). The CDR3 has 16 residues. The CDR3 region is CATSRDERRGRETQYF. The CDR3 bases are TGTGCCACCAGCAGAGATGAGCGGAGGGGCAGAGAGACCCAGTACTTC.

This sequence joins TRBV5-4 and TRBJ2-3; the D is unclear. The germline V gene encodes CDR1 SGHNT and CDR2 YYREEE (reference sequence). Trimming took off 3 bases at V and 4 bases at J, with 3 bases between the two ends. This CDR3 region has 11 residues. CDR3 sequence reads: CASSSSDTQYF. The CDR3 DNA follows: TGTGCCAGCAGCTCTTCAGATACGCAGTATTTT.

The chain links TRBV27 to TRBJ2-6, with TRBD1 identical over 9 bases. This CDR3 region has 17 residues. CDR1 and CDR2 from the germline V gene are MNHEY and SMNVEV (reference sequence). The J segment lost 0 bases and the V segment lost 5 bases, leaving 5 bases of the junction unmatched. This CDR3 reads CASSPRTGASGANVLTF. CDR3 in DNA: TGTGCCAGCAGTCCCCGGACAGGGGCCTCTGGGGCCAACGTCCTGACTTTC.

This chain joins TRBV11-2 and TRBJ2-1; 7 bases map to TRBD2. V dropped 5 bases and J dropped 8; count of bases not matched to a gene: 18. The CDR3 sequence is 17 residues long. In germline, CDR1 is SGHAT, CDR2 FQNNGV. The CDR3 sequence: CASSPGPKGGQADEQFF. The CDR3 coding sequence is TGTGCCAGCAGCCCCGGGCCCAAGGGAGGGCAGGCGGATGAGCAGTTCTTC.

CDR3 protein: CASSQWRQALESGRGEQYF. In DNA, the CDR3 is TGTGCCAGCAGCCAATGGAGACAGGCCCTGGAGAGCGGGAGAGGCGAGCAGTACTTC. The genes are TRBV4-2 and TRBJ2-7; 8 bases map to TRBD2. The CDR3 is 19 residues long. The V gene end was trimmed by 2 bases and the J gene end by 6 bases; junction bases not matched to a gene: 21. CDR1 and CDR2 (germline): LGHNA, YNFKEQ.

V usage is TRBV13 and J usage is TRBJ2-1; TRBD1 matches 7 bases. Germline V gene data show CDR1 as PRHDT and CDR2 as FYEKMQ (reference sequence). The CDR3 has 15 amino acids. Trimming at V came to 5 bases and at J to 7 bases, leaving 11 bases not matched to a gene. The CDR3 DNA follows: TGTGCCAGCAGCCCCGCCCAGGGACAGTGGAATGAGCAGTTCTTC. As protein: CASSPAQGQWNEQFF. Supplemented by reference TRBV13 and TRBJ2-1, the full variable domain reads AAGVIQSPRHLIKEKRETATLKCYPIPRHDTVYWYQQGPGQDPQFLISFYEKMQSDKGSIPDRFSAQQFSDYHSELNMSSLELGDSALYFCASSPAQGQWNEQFFGPGTRLTVL.

The chain combines TRBV4-2 with TRBJ2-1; 8 bases are a match to TRBD2. Germline assignment: CDR1 LGHNA and CDR2 YNFKEQ. The CDR3 consists of 17 residues. Trimming took 0 bases from V and 3 from J; bases not matched to a gene: 7. CDR3 bases: TGTGCCAGCAGCCAAGATCGGCCAGCGGGAGACTACAATGAGCAGTTCTTC. Amino acids: CASSQDRPAGDYNEQFF.

The chain has TRBV10-1 and TRBJ2-4; D may be TRBD2 (7 bases). The CDR3 is 15 amino acids. Trimming took 3 bases from V and 6 from J, leaving 15 bases between them. Germline CDR1 and CDR2: WNHNN and SYGVQD (reference sequence). As DNA, the CDR3 is TGCGCCAGCAGTGAAACCAGGGGAGGGGGAAACATTCAGTACTTC. As protein: CASSETRGGGNIQYF.

This rearrangement joins TRBV30 to TRBJ2-2, with D possibly matching TRBD2 (5 bases). Germline-derived CDR1 and CDR2 are GTSNPN and SVGIG (reference sequence). V was trimmed by 1 base and J by 0 bases, leaving 12 bases between them. The CDR3 length is 16 residues. CDR3 sequence (DNA): TGTGCCTGGAGTGCCCGGGAACTGACGAACACCGGGGAGCTGTTTTTT. Amino acids: CAWSARELTNTGELFF.

The chain employs TRBV7-9 and TRBJ2-6; TRBD1 matches 9 bases. Germline loops: CDR1 SEHNR, CDR2 FQNEAQ (reference sequence). With 8 bases clipped from V and 2 bases from J, the junction kept 4 bases outside the gene matches. The CDR3 loop spans 15 amino acids. The DNA of the CDR3 is TGTGCCAGCTGGAGACAGGGGGCTGGGGCCAACGTCCTGACTTTC. It encodes CASWRQGAGANVLTF.

The chain has TRBV28 and TRBJ2-7; 7 nucleotides line up with TRBD2. Germline loops: CDR1 MDHEN, CDR2 SYDVKM. This CDR3 is 14 amino acids long. V gave up 6 bases and J gave up 9 bases; unmatched junction bases: 14. CDR3: CASSPWLAESGQYF. The CDR3 region has the DNA TGTGCCAGCAGCCCATGGCTAGCGGAGAGTGGGCAGTACTTC.

The chain joins TRBV6-5 to TRBJ2-7; TRBD2 is a possible D gene (6 bases). Deletions cut 0 bases from V and 2 bases from J, with 14 bases between. CDR1 and CDR2 (germline): MNHEY, SVGAGI. This CDR3 has 16 residues. The CDR3 spells CASSYSSSGLPYEQYF. Written as DNA, the CDR3 is TGTGCCAGCAGTTACTCCTCCAGCGGGCTCCCCTACGAGCAGTACTTC.

The genes are TRBV30 and TRBJ2-7, with D possibly matching TRBD1 (6 bases). The germline V gene has CDR1 GTSNPN and CDR2 SVGIG (reference sequence). This CDR3 spans 16 amino acids. The V end lost 0 bases, the J end lost 0 bases, and 15 bases lay between the germline ends. CDR3 in DNA: TGTGCCTGGAGTGTATATGGGGGCCGAAGCTCCTACGAGCAGTACTTC. Translation gives CAWSVYGGRSSYEQYF.

The chain uses TRBV7-9 and TRBJ2-5; a possible D gene is TRBD2 (5 bases). The CDR3 covers 14 residues. Germline-derived CDR1 and CDR2 are SEHNR and FQNEAQ (reference sequence). V was pared by 1 base and J by 4 bases, with 10 bases between. CDR3 sequence (DNA): TGTGCCAGCAGCTTAGGTCTAGCCTCAGAGACCCAGTACTTC. This translates into CASSLGLASETQYF. Drawing the rest from reference TRBV7-9 and TRBJ2-5, the complete variable domain is DTGVSQNPRHKITKRGQNVTFRCDPISEHNRLYWYRQTLGQGPEFLTYFQNEAQLEKSRLLSDRFSAERPKGSFSTLEIQRTEQGDSAMYLCASSLGLASETQYFGPGTRLLVL.

This chain joins TRBV11-2 and TRBJ2-5; 12 positions match TRBD1. The J segment lost 1 base and the V segment lost 4 bases, leaving 4 bases of the junction unmatched. The V gene's germline CDR1 is SGHAT and CDR2 FQNNGV. The CDR3 is made up of 16 amino acids. This chain's CDR3 is CASSSPGQGAQETQYF. Here the CDR3 DNA reads TGTGCCAGCAGCTCCCCGGGACAGGGGGCCCAAGAGACCCAGTACTTC.

A few counts support this clone. The rearrangement joins TRBV5-1 to TRBJ1-3; D remains ambiguous. The CDR3 covers 16 residues. V was shortened by 2 bases and J by 0 bases, with 12 bases between the two germline ends. The germline V gene has CDR1 SGHRS and CDR2 YFSETQ. For the CDR3, the DNA is TGCGCCAGCAGCTTAGAACGGGGAAGCTCTGGAAACACCATATATTTT. It codes for CASSLERGSSGNTIYF. Complete variable domain (other parts from reference TRBV5-1 and TRBJ1-3): KAGVTQTPRYLIKTRGQQVTLSCSPISGHRSVSWYQQTPGQGLQFLFEYFSETQRNKGNFPGRFSGRQFSNSRSEMNVSTLELGDSALYLCASSLERGSSGNTIYFGEGSWLTVV.

The rearrangement links TRBV6-1 to TRBJ2-7; a possible D gene is TRBD1 (6 bases). CDR1 is MNHNS and CDR2 is SASEGT in the germline V gene. The CDR3 covers 15 residues. Deletions cut 6 bases from V and 0 bases from J, with 15 bases between. The CDR3 DNA sequence: TGTGCCAGCAGCCTAGGACAGACGCCCTCCTACGAGCAGTACTTC. This sequence encodes CASSLGQTPSYEQYF.

This clone showed up just once. V and J are TRBV30 and TRBJ1-1; D remains ambiguous. The germline CDR1 and CDR2 sequences are GTSNPN and SVGIG (reference sequence). The CDR3 loop spans 9 amino acids. V shed 2 bases and J shed 14 bases, with 9 bases lying between them. CDR3 amino acids: CAWSPELFF. CDR3 coding DNA: TGTGCCTGGAGTCCTGAACTGTTCTTT.

The chain recombines TRBV4-3 with TRBJ2-7; 14 nucleotides agree with TRBD2. CDR3 length: 18 residues. V lost 1 base to trimming and J lost 4 bases; unmatched junction nucleotides: 9. The V gene's germline CDR1 is LGHNA and CDR2 YSLEER. The CDR3, as DNA: TGCGCCAGCAGCCAAGGTAGGACTAGCGGGAGGAGTACATACGAGCAGTACTTC. Protein sequence: CASSQGRTSGRSTYEQYF.

A few counts support this clone. The gene calls are TRBV4-3 and TRBJ2-3, with 7 bases identical to TRBD1. This CDR3 has 14 residues. Germline-derived CDR1 and CDR2 are LGHNA and YSLEER. After removal of 3 bases from V and 4 bases from J, the junction contained 4 bases not matched to a gene. CDR3 sequence (DNA): TGCGCCAGCAGCCAGACAGGGTACGCAGATACGCAGTATTTT. It encodes CASSQTGYADTQYF.

The genes are TRBV27 and TRBJ2-7, with a possible D match to TRBD2 (5 bases). V was pared by 6 bases and J by 6 bases, with 24 bases between. The CDR3 consists of 16 residues. Per germline, CDR1 MNHEY and CDR2 SMNVEV (reference sequence). CDR3 amino acids: CASRSPGPRGVGEQYF. CDR3 coding DNA: TGTGCCAGCAGATCCCCGGGTCCCCGGGGAGTCGGCGAGCAGTACTTC.

The genes are TRBV28 and TRBJ2-1; 10 positions match TRBD2. Germline values: CDR1 MDHEN, CDR2 SYDVKM. J was trimmed by 10 bases and V by 3 bases; bases with no gene match: 9. The CDR3 consists of 15 residues. The CDR3 is CASSFFSSGRQEQFF. The CDR3 coding sequence is TGTGCCAGCAGTTTTTTTTCTAGCGGGAGACAGGAGCAGTTCTTC.

The chain carries TRBV15 and TRBJ2-3; the match to TRBD2 covers 13 bases. The CDR3 length is 14 residues. V shed 6 bases and J 3 bases; nucleotides not matched to a gene: 0. Germline loops: CDR1 LNHNV, CDR2 YYDKDF (reference sequence). The CDR3 DNA reads as TGTGCCACCAGGGGACTAGCGGGGACAGATACGCAGTATTTT. Translation gives CATRGLAGTDTQYF.

This chain links TRBV19 with TRBJ2-2, with D possibly matching TRBD2 (7 bases). Germline loops: CDR1 LNHDA, CDR2 SQIVND (reference sequence). This CDR3 region has 15 residues. Trimming cost V 10 bases and J 6 bases, with 21 bases left between them. In DNA, the CDR3 is TGTGCCACAAAACAGGGAGGGGTGGACGCCGGGGAGCTGTTTTTT. Translated, it gives CATKQGGVDAGELFF. The whole variable domain, filled in from reference TRBV19 and TRBJ2-2, reads DGGITQSPKYLFRKEGQNVTLSCEQNLNHDAMYWYRQDPGQGLRLIYYSQIVNDFQKGDIAEGYSVSREKKESFPLTVTSAQKNPTAFYLCATKQGGVDAGELFFGEGSRLTVL.

The chain is built from TRBV6-4 and TRBJ1-5; TRBD1 matches at 8 bases. Germline assignment: CDR1 MRHNA and CDR2 SNTAGT. After removal of 2 bases from V and 7 bases from J, the junction contained 13 bases not matched to a gene. The CDR3 has 17 amino acids. CDR3 protein: CASSDPLRTGGCQPQHF. The CDR3 nucleotides read TGTGCCAGCAGTGACCCGTTACGAACAGGGGGTTGCCAGCCCCAGCATTTT.

The V call is TRBV5-1, the J call TRBJ2-7; 13 nucleotides match TRBD2. Germline V lookup: CDR1 SGHRS, CDR2 YFSETQ. The ends lost 4 bases at V and 2 bases at J; junction bases unmatched: 21. This CDR3 is 21 amino acids long. The CDR3 DNA reads as TGCGCCAGCAGCCCACAGCAGTCGCCCGGGACTAGCGGGACCACACCCTACGAGCAGTACTTC. Translated, it gives CASSPQQSPGTSGTTPYEQYF.

This chain connects TRBV6-6 to TRBJ2-3, with TRBD2 identical over 7 bases. The CDR3 totals 16 residues. Trimming at V came to 5 bases and at J to 4 bases, leaving 12 bases not matched to a gene. Germline CDR1 is MNHNY and CDR2 is SVGAGI (reference sequence). CDR3 in DNA: TGTGCCAGCAGTCCCGGGGAGGGAGACGGAGCAGATACGCAGTATTTT. Protein product: CASSPGEGDGADTQYF.

This chain joins TRBV19 and TRBJ2-1; perhaps TRBD2 as D (5 bases). This CDR3 comprises 10 residues. The germline V gene has CDR1 LNHDA and CDR2 SQIVND (reference sequence). Trimming took 6 bases from V and 9 from J, leaving 6 bases between them. The CDR3 reads CASSRGEQFF. Written as DNA, the CDR3 is TGTGCCAGTAGCCGGGGTGAGCAGTTCTTC.